The 11 T cell receptor beta chains below come from one sample, sequenced in a study of tumor and adjacent non-tumor tissue in lung cancer. The library came from three nested PCR rounds adapted from ARM-PCR protocols. TCRdb independently ran MiXCR on the multiplex PCR reads; one entry per CDR3 protein. The sample consists of 85,000 or so distinct CDR3 sequences, more than 65% of them appearing once. The template was RNA from unsorted bulk tissue. More than 3 cm separated this lung sample from the edge of the tumor. Material: distant non-tumor lung tissue. The receptors were sampled from a woman aged 45 to 65 with non-small cell lung cancer.

Regarding this clonotype: At one of its ends the junction is not consistent with the germline gene, which may arise from a read error. This chain joins TRBV12-3 or TRBV12-4 and TRBJ2-3; tentative D call: TRBD2 (6 bases). The CDR3 is 16 residues long. As DNA, the CDR3 is TGTGTCAGCAGTCCCGGGCGTCGGGGAGGAACAGATACGCAGTATTTT. Amino acids: CVSSPGRRGGTDTQYF.

This clonotype was seen just once. A much larger clone sits a single nucleotide away, making a read error possible. As the CDR3 is not closed by the conserved phenylalanine or tryptophan, this likely results from a read error. The CDR3 bases are TGTGCCAGCAGCTTAGGTACAGGGACCGGGGAGCTGTTTTCT. Translation gives CASSLGTGTGELFS. The rearrangement joins TRBV11-2 to TRBJ2-2; tentatively, D is TRBD1 (6 bases). Germline CDR1 and CDR2: SGHAT and FQNNGV. CDR3 length equals 14 residues. V was cut by 1 base and J by 5 bases, with 8 bases left in between.

Points on this clonotype: Sequence at one end of the junction differs from germline and may be a read error. The chain combines TRBV6-5 with TRBJ2-1; the D call may be TRBD1 or TRBD2 (6 bases each). This CDR3 is built from 14 residues. The germline V gene encodes CDR1 MNHEY and CDR2 SVGAGI. CDR3 protein: CASRLGTTYNEQSF. The CDR3 DNA reads as TGTGCTAGCAGACTAGGGACAACCTACAATGAGCAGTCCTTC.

Comment on this clonotype: This likely comes from a read error, as the CDR3 has no conserved phenylalanine or tryptophan at its end. The chain employs TRBV11-2 and TRBJ2-7, with 8 bases matching TRBD1. The CDR3 sequence is 15 residues long. Germline V lookup: CDR1 SGHAT, CDR2 FQNNGV. The CDR3 loop is CAGSTRTGRTYEQYY. The CDR3 coding sequence is TGTGCCGGCAGCACCAGGACAGGGCGCACCTACGAGCAGTACTAC.

This clonotype was seen only once. One end of the junction does not line up with germline, which may come from a read error. V is TRBV29-1 and J is TRBJ2-2, with D perhaps matching TRBD1 (6 bases). CDR3 length: 16 amino acids. Germline loops: CDR1 SQVTM, CDR2 ANQGSEA. The CDR3 loop is CSVGSEGTTTTGELFF. The CDR3 region has the DNA TGCAGCGTTGGGTCAGAAGGGACAACGACCACCGGGGAGCTGTTTTTC.

The rearrangement links TRBV6-6 to TRBJ2-7; D is unresolved. The CDR3 is made up of 11 amino acids. V lost 7 bases to trimming and J lost 6 bases, with 10 bases between them. Germline V gives CDR1 MNHNY, CDR2 SVGAGI (reference sequence). The CDR3 DNA reads TGTGCCAGCATGGAAAAATGCGAGCAGTACTTC. Protein: CASMEKCEQYF.

This clonotype appeared a single time. A much larger clone lies one base from this, so it may be a read error. The V and J genes are TRBV5-1 and TRBJ2-7; TRBD2 is a possible D gene (5 bases). Germline V gives CDR1 SGHRS, CDR2 YFSETQ. V dropped 5 bases and J dropped 1 base, with 16 bases sitting between them. The length of the CDR3 is 15 residues. The CDR3 is CASSENPGRSYEQYF. For the CDR3, the DNA is TGCGCCAGCAGTGAGAACCCGGGAAGATCCTACGAGCAGTACTTC.

This clonotype was detected once. One junction end does not reproduce the germline sequence, and a read error may be involved. The V call is TRBV6-2 or TRBV6-3, the J call TRBJ2-2; 13 bases match TRBD2. The CDR3 is 17 residues long. Germline V gene data show CDR1 as MNHEY and CDR2 as SVGEGT. The CDR3 loop reads CASSSWTSGRRTGELFF. The DNA for the CDR3 is TGTGCAAGCAGTTCCTGGACTAGCGGGAGAAGGACTGGGGAGCTGTTTTTT.

The V and J genes are TRBV6-6 and TRBJ1-4, with 8 bases matching TRBD1. Germline V lookup: CDR1 MNHNY, CDR2 SVGAGI (reference sequence). The length of the CDR3 is 14 residues. V was pared by 6 bases and J by 6 bases, with 6 bases of the junction left unmatched. The CDR3 here is CASSGRGRDEKLFF. CDR3 DNA sequence: TGTGCCAGCAGCGGCAGGGGGCGCGATGAAAAACTGTTTTTT.

To note about this clonotype: The CDR3 does not close with the conserved phenylalanine or tryptophan, likely indicating a read error. V and J are TRBV10-2 and TRBJ2-2; TRBD1 matches at 9 bases. The CDR3 is 17 residues long. The junction had 13 bases not matched to a gene; V was cut back by 5 bases and J by 6 bases. Per germline, CDR1 WSHSY and CDR2 SAAADI. The CDR3 DNA sequence: TGCGCCAGCAGTCCGGGACAGGGACCTTCGAAGGCCGGGGAGCTGTTTTTA. This sequence encodes CASSPGQGPSKAGELFL.

The chain is built from TRBV12-3 or TRBV12-4 and TRBJ2-7; 7 bases map to TRBD2. This CDR3 is built from 15 residues. V shed 5 bases, J shed 5 bases, and the junction held 12 bases outside the gene matches. This CDR3 is CASSLEWGGKNEQYF. The CDR3 DNA reads TGTGCCAGCAGTCTAGAGTGGGGGGGAAAGAACGAGCAGTACTTC.